What follows is one TCR beta chain and its context. TCRdb keeps only in-frame clones here, not all; method: immunoSEQ multiplex PCR. The repertoire holds tens of thousands of clones, with over 75% as singletons. The length of the CDR3 is 15 residues. Germline CDR1 SGDLS, CDR2 YYNGEE. V lost 6 bases to trimming and J lost 0 bases, with 13 bases between them. The data were obtained in a study of T cell changes during pregnancy in multiple sclerosis. The source of this sequence is a female donor with multiple sclerosis, enrolled in a pregnancy study. Specimen: peripheral blood, collected before pregnancy. The rearrangement uses TRBV9 and TRBJ1-3; D may be TRBD1 (6 bases). CDR3 amino acids: CASTDKGGSGNTIYF. In DNA, the CDR3 is TGTGCCAGCACGGATAAAGGGGGCTCTGGAAACACCATATATTTT.